One T cell receptor (beta chain) is described in this entry. The antigen remains unidentified. This sample was included in a study of T cells in Graves' hyperthyroidism and ophthalmopathy. TCR beta CDR3 region amplification was performed from RNA transcripts. During a first-round RT-PCR of the TCR CDR3, the HTBI primer set was used. MiXCR was run by TCRdb on the multiplex PCR reads, yielding one entry per CDR3 protein. The sample lists roughly 700,000 distinct CDR3 sequences, 15% to 20% occurring once. Patients aged 18 to 65 with hyperthyroidism were newly diagnosed, with duration under 2 months. Study conclusions and caveats: Most expanded thyroid clonotypes above 0.001 also appeared in blood.

The germline V gene encodes CDR1 DFQATT and CDR2 SNEGSKA (reference sequence). V lost 0 bases to trimming and J lost 0 bases; unmatched junction nucleotides: 6. The CDR3 contains 16 residues. The rearrangement joins TRBV20-1 to TRBJ2-3, with TRBD2 matching over 7 bases. The clonotype comes from a man in his fifties or sixties with Graves' hyperthyroidism. What was sequenced was blood. The CDR3 protein is CSARDLSSGSTDTQYF. CDR3 in DNA: TGCAGTGCTAGAGATCTAAGTAGCGGGAGCACAGATACGCAGTATTTT.